This is a list of T cell receptor beta chains from one sample in a study of blood T cell repertoires in COVID-19. Method: immunoSEQ multiplex PCR; TCRdb's copy keeps in-frame clones and lacks some. The sample comprises some 110,000 clones, 86% of which are singletons, and roughly 7.9% rests with the top ten. Source material: peripheral blood. These receptors were collected from a man in his 70s who had recovered from COVID-19. Both conserved end residues are part of each CDR3. Fields, in order: J gene, V gene, D gene, clone size, CDR3 protein, CDR3 DNA. A D gene is named only where the DNA matches it firmly. Clone sizes are given selectively: once, few, many, or a class where the clone is expanded.

j_gene: TRBJ2-7; v_gene: TRBV4-2; d_gene: NA; abundance: NA; CDR3aa: CASSQDFGGWGEQYF; CDR3nt: TGTGCCAGCAGCCAAGATTTTGGGGGGTGGGGCGAGCAGTACTTC
j_gene: TRBJ2-5; v_gene: TRBV9; d_gene: NA; abundance: NA; CDR3aa: CASSVAGAETQYF; CDR3nt: TGTGCCAGCAGCGTAGCAGGGGCAGAGACCCAGTACTTC
j_gene: TRBJ1-2; v_gene: TRBV28; d_gene: NA; abundance: NA; CDR3aa: CASSQGNYGYTF; CDR3nt: TGTGCCAGCAGTCAGGGGAACTATGGCTACACCTTC
j_gene: TRBJ2-7; v_gene: TRBV7-3; d_gene: TRBD2; abundance: once; CDR3aa: CASRAGTSGAYEQYF; CDR3nt: TGTGCCAGCAGGGCCGGGACTAGCGGGGCCTACGAGCAGTACTTC
j_gene: TRBJ1-1; v_gene: TRBV6-6; d_gene: NA; abundance: NA; CDR3aa: CASSYAGLYTEAFF; CDR3nt: TGTGCCAGCAGTTACGCGGGGTTGTACACTGAAGCTTTCTTT
j_gene: TRBJ1-1; v_gene: TRBV5-1; d_gene: TRBD1; abundance: NA; CDR3aa: CASCFTGETEAFF; CDR3nt: TGCGCCAGCTGCTTTACAGGGGAGACTGAAGCTTTCTTT
j_gene: TRBJ2-7; v_gene: TRBV11-2; d_gene: NA; abundance: NA; CDR3aa: CASSLSYGSGFSYEQYF; CDR3nt: TGTGCCAGCAGCTTATCTTACGGTTCGGGGTTCTCCTACGAGCAGTACTTC
j_gene: TRBJ2-1; v_gene: TRBV5-4; d_gene: NA; abundance: NA; CDR3aa: CASSPIYGDNEQFF; CDR3nt: TGTGCCAGCAGCCCCATATACGGGGACAATGAGCAGTTCTTC
j_gene: TRBJ1-6; v_gene: TRBV4-3; d_gene: TRBD1; abundance: NA; CDR3aa: CASSHRSGGLYNSPLHF; CDR3nt: TGCGCCAGCAGCCACCGGTCAGGGGGCCTCTATAATTCACCCCTCCACTTT
j_gene: TRBJ2-7; v_gene: TRBV9; d_gene: TRBD2; abundance: NA; CDR3aa: CASSPSPSGPYEQYF; CDR3nt: TGTGCCAGCAGCCCCTCCCCTAGCGGCCCCTACGAGCAGTACTTC
j_gene: TRBJ1-4; v_gene: TRBV4-3; d_gene: TRBD1; abundance: NA; CDR3aa: CASSQDLLGQGALEKLFF; CDR3nt: TGCGCCAGCAGCCAAGATCTTCTTGGACAGGGGGCTTTGGAAAAACTGTTTTTT
j_gene: TRBJ2-7; v_gene: TRBV5-1; d_gene: TRBD2; abundance: NA; CDR3aa: CASSTTSGTYEQYF; CDR3nt: TGCGCCAGCAGCACGACTAGCGGGACCTACGAGCAGTACTTC
j_gene: TRBJ1-2; v_gene: TRBV2; d_gene: TRBD1; abundance: NA; CDR3aa: CASRRGLGYTF; CDR3nt: TGTGCCAGCAGGAGGGGGCTTGGCTACACCTTC
j_gene: TRBJ1-2; v_gene: TRBV7-3; d_gene: TRBD1; abundance: NA; CDR3aa: CASSLDRDSNYGYTF; CDR3nt: TGTGCCAGCAGCTTGGACAGGGATTCTAACTATGGCTACACCTTC
j_gene: TRBJ2-2; v_gene: TRBV7-9; d_gene: TRBD2; abundance: medium-sized; CDR3aa: CASSRGSETGELFF; CDR3nt: TGTGCCAGCAGCCGCGGGAGCGAGACCGGGGAGCTGTTTTTT
j_gene: TRBJ2-1; v_gene: TRBV11-3; d_gene: TRBD2; abundance: NA; CDR3aa: CASSLAPASGSHNEQFF; CDR3nt: TGTGCCAGCAGCTTAGCCCCCGCTAGCGGGAGCCACAATGAGCAGTTCTTC
j_gene: TRBJ2-1; v_gene: TRBV5-1; d_gene: TRBD1; abundance: NA; CDR3aa: CASSSGTGAIHEQFF; CDR3nt: TGCGCCAGCAGTTCCGGGACAGGGGCGATACATGAGCAGTTCTTC
j_gene: TRBJ2-1; v_gene: TRBV5-1; d_gene: TRBD2; abundance: NA; CDR3aa: CASSLKTSGRPSSYNEQFF; CDR3nt: TGCGCCAGCAGCTTGAAGACTAGCGGGAGGCCTAGCTCCTACAATGAGCAGTTCTTC
j_gene: TRBJ1-2; v_gene: TRBV6-5; d_gene: TRBD1; abundance: NA; CDR3aa: CASRERTGTYGYTF; CDR3nt: TGTGCCAGCAGAGAGAGGACAGGGACCTATGGCTACACCTTC
j_gene: TRBJ1-1; v_gene: TRBV2; d_gene: TRBD1; abundance: NA; CDR3aa: CASTIGTGYPNTEAFF; CDR3nt: TGTGCCAGCACCATAGGGACAGGGTACCCTAACACTGAAGCTTTCTTT
j_gene: TRBJ2-2; v_gene: TRBV11-2; d_gene: NA; abundance: once; CDR3aa: CASSLRRANHGELFF; CDR3nt: TGTGCCAGCAGCTTAAGAAGAGCTAACCACGGGGAGCTGTTTTTT
j_gene: TRBJ2-7; v_gene: TRBV28; d_gene: NA; abundance: NA; CDR3aa: CASSLSGLNYEQYF; CDR3nt: TGTGCCAGCAGTTTATCAGGACTAAACTACGAGCAGTACTTC
j_gene: TRBJ1-1; v_gene: TRBV27; d_gene: NA; abundance: NA; CDR3aa: CASSAQGGEAFF; CDR3nt: TGTGCCAGCAGTGCACAGGGTGGTGAAGCTTTCTTT
j_gene: TRBJ2-7; v_gene: TRBV29-1; d_gene: NA; abundance: NA; CDR3aa: CSVEDLGSGAYEQYF; CDR3nt: TGCAGCGTTGAAGATCTCGGTAGCGGAGCCTACGAGCAGTACTTC
j_gene: TRBJ1-1; v_gene: TRBV9; d_gene: TRBD1; abundance: NA; CDR3aa: CASSAEWTGMNTEAFF; CDR3nt: TGTGCCAGCAGCGCCGAATGGACAGGCATGAACACTGAAGCTTTCTTT
j_gene: TRBJ1-5; v_gene: TRBV2; d_gene: NA; abundance: NA; CDR3aa: CASSQQVSNQPQHF; CDR3nt: TGTGCCAGCAGCCAACAGGTGAGCAATCAGCCCCAGCATTTT
j_gene: TRBJ1-3; v_gene: TRBV10-1; d_gene: NA; abundance: NA; CDR3aa: CASATRVFLGNTIYF; CDR3nt: TGCGCCAGCGCTACCAGGGTTTTCTTAGGAAACACCATATATTTT
j_gene: TRBJ2-5; v_gene: TRBV25-1; d_gene: NA; abundance: NA; CDR3aa: CASSVAGRIQETQYF; CDR3nt: TGTGCCAGCAGTGTTGCGGGGCGAATCCAAGAGACCCAGTACTTC
j_gene: TRBJ1-3; v_gene: TRBV12-3/TRBV12-4; d_gene: NA; abundance: NA; CDR3aa: CASDFLGGNTIYF; CDR3nt: TGTGCCAGCGACTTTCTAGGTGGAAACACCATATATTTT
j_gene: TRBJ2-1; v_gene: TRBV28; d_gene: NA; abundance: NA; CDR3aa: CASSLRRAGRYEQFF; CDR3nt: TGTGCCAGCAGTTTACGCAGGGCCGGTAGGTATGAGCAGTTCTTC
j_gene: TRBJ1-6; v_gene: TRBV7-2; d_gene: TRBD1; abundance: NA; CDR3aa: CASSLGQINSPLHF; CDR3nt: TGTGCCAGCAGCTTGGGACAGATTAATTCACCCCTCCACTTT
j_gene: TRBJ2-1; v_gene: TRBV11-2; d_gene: NA; abundance: NA; CDR3aa: CASSFERIYNEQFF; CDR3nt: TGTGCCAGCAGCTTCGAGCGGATCTACAATGAGCAGTTCTTC
j_gene: TRBJ2-7; v_gene: TRBV12-3/TRBV12-4; d_gene: NA; abundance: NA; CDR3aa: CASSRSGSYEQYF; CDR3nt: TGTGCCAGCAGCAGGAGCGGTTCCTACGAGCAGTACTTC
j_gene: TRBJ1-5; v_gene: TRBV28; d_gene: TRBD1; abundance: NA; CDR3aa: CASSLIQGVQPQHF; CDR3nt: TGTGCCAGCAGTTTAATACAGGGGGTCCAGCCCCAGCATTTT
j_gene: TRBJ1-2; v_gene: TRBV5-1; d_gene: NA; abundance: NA; CDR3aa: CASSLLQGAYGYTF; CDR3nt: TGCGCCAGCAGCCTCTTACAGGGTGCCTATGGCTACACCTTC
j_gene: TRBJ1-4; v_gene: TRBV3-1/TRBV3-2; d_gene: NA; abundance: NA; CDR3aa: CASSPGHFNEKLFF; CDR3nt: TGTGCCAGCAGCCCGGGACACTTTAATGAAAAACTGTTTTTT
j_gene: TRBJ2-6; v_gene: TRBV5-1; d_gene: NA; abundance: NA; CDR3aa: CASSQSSGANVLTF; CDR3nt: TGCGCCAGCAGCCAATCCTCTGGGGCCAACGTCCTGACTTTC
j_gene: TRBJ2-1; v_gene: TRBV14; d_gene: TRBD2; abundance: NA; CDR3aa: CASSQASGPARTGEQFF; CDR3nt: TGTGCCAGCAGCCAAGCTAGCGGGCCCGCCCGGACTGGGGAGCAGTTCTTC
j_gene: TRBJ2-7; v_gene: TRBV29-1; d_gene: NA; abundance: NA; CDR3aa: CSVEVRPSSYEQYF; CDR3nt: TGCAGCGTTGAAGTCAGGCCCAGCTCCTACGAGCAGTACTTC
j_gene: TRBJ2-1; v_gene: TRBV5-1; d_gene: NA; abundance: once; CDR3aa: CASSSDSINEQFF; CDR3nt: TGCGCCAGCAGCTCGGACAGCATCAATGAGCAGTTCTTC
j_gene: TRBJ2-5; v_gene: TRBV5-1; d_gene: NA; abundance: NA; CDR3aa: CASSLTPQETQYF; CDR3nt: TGCGCCAGCAGCCTAACCCCCCAAGAGACCCAGTACTTC
j_gene: TRBJ1-6; v_gene: TRBV6-5; d_gene: TRBD1; abundance: NA; CDR3aa: CASSYHRGNSPLHF; CDR3nt: TGTGCCAGCAGTTACCACAGGGGCAATTCACCCCTCCACTTT
j_gene: TRBJ2-1; v_gene: TRBV4-2; d_gene: TRBD2; abundance: NA; CDR3aa: CASKVGGGSSSYNEQFF; CDR3nt: TGTGCCAGCAAGGTTGGCGGGGGGTCGAGCTCCTACAATGAGCAGTTCTTC
j_gene: TRBJ2-3; v_gene: TRBV4-2; d_gene: TRBD1; abundance: NA; CDR3aa: CASSPGQELSSRDTQYF; CDR3nt: TGTGCCAGCAGCCCGGGACAGGAACTGTCGTCGAGGGATACGCAGTATTTT
j_gene: TRBJ2-5; v_gene: TRBV19; d_gene: TRBD1; abundance: NA; CDR3aa: CASSLQDRGGQTQYF; CDR3nt: TGTGCCAGTAGTCTTCAAGACAGGGGTGGCCAGACCCAGTACTTC
j_gene: TRBJ1-6; v_gene: TRBV4-1; d_gene: NA; abundance: few; CDR3aa: CASSQVDRDNSPLHF; CDR3nt: TGCGCCAGCAGCCAAGTGGACAGAGATAATTCACCCCTCCACTTT
j_gene: TRBJ2-5; v_gene: TRBV7-3; d_gene: TRBD2; abundance: NA; CDR3aa: CASSRSPGGEETQYF; CDR3nt: TGTGCCAGCAGTCGATCCCCGGGGGGAGAAGAGACCCAGTACTTC
j_gene: TRBJ2-7; v_gene: TRBV12-5; d_gene: NA; abundance: NA; CDR3aa: CASASGGLIHEQYF; CDR3nt: TGTGCTAGTGCCTCTGGGGGACTCATACACGAGCAGTACTTC
j_gene: TRBJ2-3; v_gene: TRBV2; d_gene: NA; abundance: NA; CDR3aa: CASGRTFLDTQYF; CDR3nt: TGTGCCAGCGGAAGGACATTTTTGGATACGCAGTATTTT
j_gene: TRBJ2-1; v_gene: TRBV18; d_gene: TRBD1; abundance: NA; CDR3aa: CASSRDRVPYNEQFF; CDR3nt: TGTGCCAGCTCAAGGGACAGGGTCCCCTACAATGAGCAGTTCTTC
j_gene: TRBJ2-2; v_gene: TRBV11-3; d_gene: NA; abundance: once; CDR3aa: CASSPGLGGGELFF; CDR3nt: TGTGCCAGCAGCCCTGGACTGGGGGGCGGGGAGCTGTTTTTT
j_gene: TRBJ2-3; v_gene: TRBV11-2; d_gene: NA; abundance: NA; CDR3aa: CASSLNPDNRRTDTQYF; CDR3nt: TGTGCCAGCAGCCTAAACCCCGATAACAGACGCACAGATACGCAGTATTTT
j_gene: TRBJ1-2; v_gene: TRBV12-3/TRBV12-4; d_gene: NA; abundance: NA; CDR3aa: CASSLRQARTF; CDR3nt: TGTGCCAGCAGTCTCCGACAGGCTAGAACCTTC
j_gene: TRBJ2-7; v_gene: TRBV28; d_gene: NA; abundance: NA; CDR3aa: CASIRRAAYEQYF; CDR3nt: TGTGCCAGCATCCGGAGGGCAGCCTACGAGCAGTACTTC
j_gene: TRBJ1-2; v_gene: TRBV15; d_gene: TRBD1; abundance: once; CDR3aa: CATSRAGQGIGGYGYTF; CDR3nt: TGTGCCACCAGCAGAGCGGGACAGGGCATCGGAGGTTATGGCTACACCTTC
j_gene: TRBJ1-4; v_gene: TRBV2; d_gene: TRBD1; abundance: NA; CDR3aa: CASGQDRGDEKLFF; CDR3nt: TGTGCCAGCGGGCAGGACAGGGGGGATGAAAAACTGTTTTTT